Detailed here is one T cell receptor beta chain. Its antigen is currently unknown. The same CDR3 also results from other DNA sequences found in this sample. Both 60 Vbeta primers and 13 Jbeta primers went into the PCR. Some clones are missing from TCRdb's copy, which holds only in-frame ones; the method was immunoSEQ multiplex PCR. The sample lists 150,000 to 200,000 clones, 70% to 80% seen once, with 1.4% in the top ten. Germline loops: CDR1 SNHLY, CDR2 FYNNEI. This CDR3 region has 13 residues. V shed 4 bases and J shed 4 bases, with 11 bases lying between them. These data belong to a study of cytomegalovirus exposure and HLA in healthy donors. Findings of the study overall: The classifier was said to identify cytomegalovirus status with high specificity and sensitivity. Later analysis identified about 18,000 TCR beta sequences associated with HLA alleles, using a false discovery rate threshold of 0.05.

The rearrangement uses TRBV2 and TRBJ2-7; maybe TRBD1 (6 bases). This TCR came from a woman between 25 and 40 years old in good health and CMV-seropositive. Sequencing was done on a sample of PBMCs. This chain's CDR3 is CASSGTGHYEQYF. CDR3 in DNA: TGTGCCAGCAGTGGAACAGGGCATTACGAGCAGTACTTC.